This T cell receptor beta chain was profiled in a study of vaccination effects on CD4 cells after COVID-19 (dated 2022 in TCRdb). Background for the entire study: Across the study, the median time from the second dose to post-vaccine sampling was 72 days (range 14 to 241). In both COVID-19 convalescent patients and infection-naive vaccine recipients, the study compared SARS-CoV-2 spike-specific CD4+ TCR repertoires from before mRNA vaccination with those from after it. The full study included around nine COVID-19 convalescent patients and a few SARS-CoV-2-naive healthy vaccine recipients. In the study, cultures from other donors were sequenced using the Oncomine TCR Beta short-read assay on an Illumina iSeq 100. Broader findings and caveats from the paper: Marked clonal contraction was observed in both infection-induced and vaccine-induced clones at late post-vaccination timepoints, consistent with waning T cell responses. The study was limited by a small number of convalescent patients, and early post-infection timepoints were lacking. Among healthy vaccine recipients, nearly all vaccine-induced clones were SARS-CoV-2 mono-reactive, and only 1 of 255 was cross-reactive with common cold coronaviruses.

In the ViraFEST assay, PBMC were stimulated with viral peptide pools, and antigen-specific CD4+ T cell clonotypes were then identified by expansion using TCR sequencing. After 10 days of culture, CD4+ T cells were isolated with the EasySep CD4+ T cell isolation kit. Each participant got two doses of an mRNA SARS-CoV-2 vaccine, either BNT162b2 or mRNA-1273. Healthy vaccine recipients had no prior SARS-CoV-2 infection, confirmed by negative nucleocapsid antibodies before and after vaccination. Approximately 2.1 million PBMC per well were cultured in IMDM with about 5.4% human AB serum, 9 to 10 IU/ml IL-2 and gentamicin, plus 10 ug/ml peptides. Half of the culture medium was replaced with fresh IL-2-containing medium on days 3 and 7. Unless noted otherwise, every peptide stimulation condition was grown in triplicate wells. PBMC were separated from whole blood using Ficoll-Paque Plus gradient centrifugation and were then either cryopreserved at -140C or used fresh. The overlapping peptide pools covered the spike proteins of SARS-CoV-2 as well as those of the common cold coronaviruses HCoV-NL63, HCoV-OC43 and HCoV-229E. The QIAamp micro DNA kit was used to extract genomic DNA from the cultured CD4+ T cells.

The count of this clone is one. Its antigen specificity is not known. No per-base quality is available; no much larger clone lies one base away. The method was the immunoSEQ multiplex PCR assay. TCR beta CDR3 sequencing was performed on DNA from the cultured, isolated CD4+ T cells. The authors' pipeline ran thus. Non-productive TCR sequences were removed, reads were trimmed to the CDR3 region, and CDR3s of at least 7 amino acids were retained. The MANAFEST web app was used to identify antigen-specific clonotypes by comparing expansion in peptide wells with expansion in reference cultures. To count as positive, a clone had to show expansion at FDR<0.05 compared with the reference and with all other wells, an odds ratio above 5, and a frequency above 0.1% in two replicate wells. Clonotypes significantly expanded in SARS-CoV-2 spike wells and in at least one common cold coronavirus spike condition were defined as cross-reactive. CDR3 similarity was assessed by Levenshtein distance with the stringdist R package, and unrooted trees were built with ape in R 3.6.1. Here the immuneACCESS table is served through TCRdb, limited to in-frame sequences with V and J called. Missing clones are a known gap in these copies; in checked studies unresolved V genes cover under half, and the rest lacks a known reason. The D gene and trimming were derived from the DNA, and the V and J assignments and clone size from that table. The sample table records 28,000 or so clones; 73% of these occur just once. The ten most abundant clones make up 10% of the sample.

The TCR was taken from a human donor who received a COVID-19 vaccine. Source: CD4+ T cells from PBMCs cultured with HCoV-NL63 spike peptides, taken after COVID-19 vaccination. Taken with the paper, the label for cell subset or site translates to: HCoV-NL63 spike overlapping peptide pool stimulation.

This receptor carries the CDR3 CASSQQATSNQPQHF. The DNA reads TGTGCCAGCAGCCAACAAGCCACTAGCAATCAGCCCCAGCATTTT. The V and J genes are TRBV3-1 (or the pseudogene TRBV3-2) and TRBJ1-5, with the D gene too uncertain to name. CDR1 is given as LGHDT and CDR2 as YNNKEL, both from the germline V gene (reference sequence). The CDR3 contains 15 residues, cysteine and phenylalanine counted. The entry retains the CDR3 DNA only, 45 bases that are in frame from base 1. The junction carries 8 bases between V and J, which are trimmed by 2 bases and 0 bases respectively.